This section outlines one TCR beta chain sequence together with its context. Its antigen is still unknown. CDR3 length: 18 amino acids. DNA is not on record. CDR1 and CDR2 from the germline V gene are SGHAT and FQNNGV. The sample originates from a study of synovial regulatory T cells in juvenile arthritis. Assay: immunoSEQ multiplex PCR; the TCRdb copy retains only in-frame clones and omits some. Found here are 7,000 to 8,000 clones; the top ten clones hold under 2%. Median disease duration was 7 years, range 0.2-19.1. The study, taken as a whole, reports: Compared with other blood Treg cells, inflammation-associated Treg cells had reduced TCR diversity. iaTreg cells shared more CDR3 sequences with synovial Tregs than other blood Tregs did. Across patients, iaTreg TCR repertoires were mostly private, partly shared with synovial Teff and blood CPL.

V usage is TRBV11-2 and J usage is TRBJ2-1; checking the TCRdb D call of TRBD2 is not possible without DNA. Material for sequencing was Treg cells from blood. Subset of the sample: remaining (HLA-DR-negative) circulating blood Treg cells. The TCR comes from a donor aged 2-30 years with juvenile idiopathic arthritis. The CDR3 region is CASSRTSGGPSSYNEQFF.